Here is one T cell receptor beta chain with its context. This specimen belongs to a study of cytomegalovirus exposure and HLA in healthy donors. Repertoires were generated with immunoSEQ multiplex PCR, while TCRdb's copy carries only in-frame clones and drops some. The profile shows around 80,000 clones, 90% to 97% of them singletons. With V trimmed by 4 bases and J by 2 bases, 8 bases remained unmatched. The germline gives CDR1 MNHNY, CDR2 SVGAGI (reference sequence). The CDR3 runs 16 residues. The sequence was obtained from a young woman in good health and CMV-seronegative. The chain has TRBV6-6 and TRBJ2-1, with 7 bases lining up with TRBD1. The sequenced sample consisted of PBMCs. The CDR3 nucleotides are TGTGCCAGCAGTTCTCCGGACAGGACGCCCTACAATGAGCAGTTCTTC. This codes for CASSSPDRTPYNEQFF.